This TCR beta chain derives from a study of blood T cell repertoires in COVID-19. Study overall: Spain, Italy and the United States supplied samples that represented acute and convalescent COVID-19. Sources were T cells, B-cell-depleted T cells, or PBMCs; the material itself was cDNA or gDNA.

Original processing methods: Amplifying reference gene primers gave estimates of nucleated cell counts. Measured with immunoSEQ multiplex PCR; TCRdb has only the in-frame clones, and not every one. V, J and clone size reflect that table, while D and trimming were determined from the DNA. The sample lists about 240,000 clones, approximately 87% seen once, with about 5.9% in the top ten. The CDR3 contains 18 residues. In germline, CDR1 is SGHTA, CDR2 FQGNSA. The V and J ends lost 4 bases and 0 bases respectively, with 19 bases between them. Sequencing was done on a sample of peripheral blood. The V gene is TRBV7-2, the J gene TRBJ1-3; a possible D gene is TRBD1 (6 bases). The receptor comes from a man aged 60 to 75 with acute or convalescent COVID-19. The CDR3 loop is CASSSLLTGMGSGNTIYF. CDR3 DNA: TGTGCCAGCAGCTCCCTACTAACAGGGATGGGCTCTGGAAACACCATATATTTT.